The 21 T cell receptor beta chains presented below share a single source sample, sequenced in a study of glioma-infiltrating T cells after dendritic cell vaccination (dated by TCRdb to 2016 to 2017). The method behind the library was the immunoSEQ multiplex PCR assay. TCRdb took over this immuneACCESS table, retaining in-frame rearrangements with V and J assigned. Such tables are incomplete; in checked studies, under half of the missing clones stem from an unresolved V gene, and the remainder is unexplained. The sample profile shows about 46,000 clones; around nine tenths of them were found once. 5.3% of the sample goes to the ten largest clones. Read against the paper, the sample's time point label means: after dendritic cell vaccination, including at tumor progression/relapse. The sequenced sample was blood, obtained after dendritic cell vaccination. The source is a human donor with glioblastoma.

The V call is TRBV14, the J call TRBJ2-1, with 8 bases lining up with TRBD1. The J segment lost 5 bases and the V segment lost 0 bases, leaving 12 bases of the junction unmatched. This CDR3 contains 18 residues. The germline CDR1 and CDR2 sequences are SGHDN and FVKESK. CDR3 DNA sequence: TGTGCCAGCAGCCAAGACCCCAGGGGGCCCGCTCTACACAATGAGCAGTTCTTC. Amino acid sequence: CASSQDPRGPALHNEQFF.

The V gene is TRBV6-1, the J gene TRBJ2-1; 13 positions agree with TRBD2. In germline, CDR1 is MNHNS, CDR2 SASEGT. This CDR3 region has 15 residues. V was pared by 4 bases and J by 6 bases, with 3 bases of the junction left unmatched. The CDR3 is CASSVGLAGTNEQFF. The CDR3 DNA is TGTGCCAGCAGTGTGGGACTAGCGGGGACCAATGAGCAGTTCTTC.

This chain uses TRBV4-2 with TRBJ1-1; 8 positions match TRBD1. The CDR3 runs to 14 residues. Germline lookup yields CDR1 LGHNA and CDR2 YNFKEQ. Germline trimming cut 4 bases from V and 6 bases from J; bases unmatched to any gene: 7. The CDR3 is CASSLSQGVAEAFF. Here the CDR3 DNA reads TGTGCCAGCAGCCTATCACAGGGGGTGGCTGAAGCTTTCTTT.

The chain employs TRBV4-2 and TRBJ2-5, with 8 bases matching TRBD1. The CDR3 spans 14 residues. With V trimmed by 4 bases and J by 2 bases, 3 bases remained unmatched. Germline V gene lookup returns CDR1 LGHNA and CDR2 YNFKEQ. CDR3 protein: CASSPGQGQETQYF. Here the CDR3 DNA reads TGTGCCAGCAGCCCAGGACAGGGACAAGAGACCCAGTACTTC.

The J gene is TRBJ1-2, the V gene TRBV28, with 7 bases identical to TRBD1. The CDR3 totals 16 residues. The germline V gene has CDR1 MDHEN and CDR2 SYDVKM. V was pared by 5 bases and J by 8 bases, with 17 bases of the junction left unmatched. The CDR3 is CASSPRFGRGGRGYTF. The CDR3 nucleotides read TGTGCCAGCAGTCCCAGGTTCGGCCGAGGGGGCAGGGGCTACACCTTC.

This chain links TRBV18 with TRBJ1-1; no reliable D call. CDR1 KGHSH and CDR2 LQKENI come from the germline V gene. This CDR3 has 14 amino acids. V lost 4 bases and J 1 base, leaving 10 bases between the germline ends. The CDR3, as DNA: TGTGCCAGCTCACAGGAGTTCGGGAACACTGAAGCTTTCTTT. Encoded protein: CASSQEFGNTEAFF.

The chain carries TRBV18 and TRBJ1-1; TRBD1 matches 7 bases. From germline, CDR1 is KGHSH and CDR2 LQKENI. The CDR3 runs 14 residues. V lost 4 bases to trimming and J lost 4 bases; unmatched junction nucleotides: 6. The CDR3 sequence is CASSLKQGSTEAFF. The CDR3 nucleotides are TGTGCCAGCTCACTAAAACAGGGGAGCACTGAAGCTTTCTTT. The full variable domain, its missing parts supplied by reference TRBV18 and TRBJ1-1, is NAGVMQNPRHLVRRRGQEARLRCSPMKGHSHVYWYRQLPEEGLKFMVYLQKENIIDESGMPKERFSAEFPKEGPSILRIQQVVRGDSAAYFCASSLKQGSTEAFFGQGTRLTVV.

This clone was found once. The chain joins TRBV19 to TRBJ2-7; TRBD2 matches at 7 bases. This CDR3 contains 15 residues. Losses at the gene ends were 3 bases for V and 3 bases for J; bases not matched to a gene: 8. Germline-derived CDR1 and CDR2 are LNHDA and SQIVND (reference sequence). Here the CDR3 reads CASSIRLAQRYEQYF. DNA for the CDR3: TGTGCCAGTAGTATTAGACTAGCACAACGCTACGAGCAGTACTTC.

On this clone itself: The sample contains more than one DNA sequence encoding this CDR3. The rearrangement uses TRBV10-3 and TRBJ2-2; possibly TRBD2 for D (6 bases). Germline V gene data show CDR1 as ENHRY and CDR2 as SYGVKD. This CDR3 spans 13 amino acids. V dropped 4 bases and J dropped 3 bases, with 6 bases sitting between them. The CDR3 is CAISGGDTGELFF. For the CDR3, the DNA is TGTGCCATCAGTGGGGGGGACACCGGGGAGCTGTTTTTT.

The chain joins TRBV27 to TRBJ2-1, with a tentative D call TRBD1 (6 bases). Germline values: CDR1 MNHEY, CDR2 SMNVEV (reference sequence). V was shortened by 6 bases and J by 0 bases, with 9 bases between the two germline ends. CDR3 length: 14 residues. CDR3 coding DNA: TGTGCCAGCAGAGGGGGTAGCTCCTACAATGAGCAGTTCTTC. It specifies CASRGGSSYNEQFF.

This clone showed up just once. The chain has TRBV30 and TRBJ1-1; 9 bases map to TRBD1. V was clipped by 7 bases and J by 1 base; unmatched bases: 10. Germline V gives CDR1 GTSNPN, CDR2 SVGIG (reference sequence). The CDR3 length is 15 residues. The CDR3 here is CASRDRVSRNTEAFF. The CDR3, as DNA: TGTGCCTCCAGGGACAGGGTCAGTCGGAACACTGAAGCTTTCTTT.

As regards this clone: It is unclear where the CDR3 begins or ends on the DNA, so no DNA is shown, and the CDR3 is as TCRdb lists it. The chain uses TRBV9 and TRBJ2-7; the DNA was not compared with TRBD2, the D call given in the table. Ends included, the CDR3 has 20 residues. Per germline, CDR1 SGDLS and CDR2 YYNGEE. The CDR3 loop is CASSHSGSPTSSTSVHEQYF.

The chain has TRBV5-1 and TRBJ2-7, with a possible D match to TRBD2 (7 bases). Deletions cut 0 bases from V and 5 bases from J, with 15 bases between. CDR1 SGHRS and CDR2 YFSETQ come from the germline V gene. The CDR3 sequence is 15 residues long. The CDR3 DNA is TGCGCCAGCAGCTTGGAGGGGGGGATCTATGACGAGCAGTACTTC. Translating it yields CASSLEGGIYDEQYF.

This clone was detected only a few times. This chain links TRBV28 with TRBJ2-7; D may be TRBD1 (6 bases). CDR1 is MDHEN, CDR2 SYDVKM, per germline. This CDR3 is 12 amino acids long. Trimming cost V 7 bases and J 9 bases, with 16 bases left between them. Here the CDR3 reads CASTPPRGGQYF. CDR3 bases: TGTGCCAGCACCCCTCCCAGGGGTGGGCAGTACTTC.

The V and J genes are TRBV28 and TRBJ1-3; D uncertain. This CDR3 region has 15 residues. Germline loops: CDR1 MDHEN, CDR2 SYDVKM. The V end lost 4 bases, the J end lost 2 bases, and 12 bases lay between the germline ends. CDR3 loop: CASSWSESPGNTIYF. The CDR3 region has the DNA TGTGCCAGCAGTTGGAGCGAGTCCCCTGGAAACACCATATATTTT.

The V and J genes are TRBV7-9 and TRBJ2-2; TRBD2 agrees at 7 bases. CDR3 length: 17 residues. With V trimmed by 3 bases and J by 6 bases, 13 bases remained unmatched. The germline V gene encodes CDR1 SEHNR and CDR2 FQNEAQ (reference sequence). The CDR3, as DNA: TGTGCCAGCAGCTTGTCCGGGACTACCCATATATCCGGGGAGCTGTTTTTT. Its protein is CASSLSGTTHISGELFF.

The V gene is TRBV5-1, the J gene TRBJ2-5, with 7 bases identical to TRBD1. CDR1 is SGHRS, CDR2 YFSETQ, per germline. This CDR3 has 14 residues. The V and J ends lost 4 bases and 7 bases, in that order; junction bases with no gene match: 10. In DNA, the CDR3 is TGCGCCAGCAGCGTAGACAGGGCGGCAGGGACCCAGTACTTC. Residues: CASSVDRAAGTQYF.

The V call is TRBV30, the J call TRBJ2-2; D ambiguous. Germline V lookup: CDR1 GTSNPN, CDR2 SVGIG (reference sequence). V was clipped by 8 bases and J by 1 base, with 11 bases between them. The CDR3 covers 13 residues. The CDR3 reads CARVEMNTGELFF. The DNA for the CDR3 is TGTGCCCGGGTAGAAATGAACACCGGGGAGCTGTTTTTT.

By sample share, this clone is medium-sized. The chain employs TRBV4-1 and TRBJ1-5, with 10 positions matching TRBD1. The V gene end was trimmed by 4 bases and the J gene end by 6 bases; junction bases not matched to a gene: 6. CDR1 MGHRA and CDR2 YSYEKL come from the germline V gene. CDR3 length: 15 residues. The CDR3 protein is CASSLTGGFIQPQHF. The CDR3 DNA reads TGCGCCAGCAGCCTGACAGGGGGCTTTATTCAGCCCCAGCATTTT.

The rearrangement joins TRBV19 to TRBJ1-1, with TRBD1 matching 9 bases. V trimming: 3 bases; J trimming: 6 bases; junction bases outside the gene matches: 8. CDR1 LNHDA and CDR2 SQIVND come from the germline V gene (reference sequence). The CDR3 has 15 amino acids. The CDR3 protein is CASSMRWDRASEAFF. CDR3 nucleotide sequence: TGTGCCAGTAGTATGAGGTGGGACAGGGCATCTGAAGCTTTCTTT.

This clone was recorded a few times. The rearrangement uses TRBV7-9 and TRBJ2-1; 8 bases align to TRBD2. CDR1 SEHNR and CDR2 FQNEAQ come from the germline V gene (reference sequence). Unmatched junction bases numbered 8, after V lost 6 bases and J lost 4 bases. This CDR3 spans 15 amino acids. CDR3 region: CASRKGAGEYNEQFF. The CDR3, as DNA: TGTGCCAGCAGAAAAGGAGCGGGAGAGTACAATGAGCAGTTCTTC.